This TCR beta chain appears in the sequencing data of a study of shared clonotypes between healthy human individuals. Per the germline V gene, CDR1 is WSHSY and CDR2 is SAAADI. This CDR3 comprises 13 residues. J gave up 9 bases and V 4 bases, and 8 bases lay outside the gene matches. Profiling relied on immunoSEQ multiplex PCR, and the TCRdb table lists in-frame clones only, not all of them. The table lists fewer than 1 million clones, just over 95% of them singletons. The naive CD8 subset, CD45RO-negative cells positively selected for CCR7, excluded terminally differentiated effector memory CD45RA+ cells.

Sequencing input: naive CD8+ T cells sorted from blood. This clonotype was sampled from a young man in good health. The chain is built from TRBV10-2 and TRBJ1-2, with 7 nucleotides matching TRBD1. CDR3 DNA: TGCGCCAGCAGTGTTGGGACAGAGTATAGCTACACCTTC. Translation gives CASSVGTEYSYTF.